The rows below give T cell receptor beta chains drawn from one sample of a study of regulatory T cells in long-lasting Graves disease. TCRdb redid the calling of the multiplex PCR reads with MiXCR, one entry per CDR3 protein. Of some 410,000 distinct CDR3 sequences in the sample, roughly 15% were seen once. These data were also reused for a study on T cells in Graves' hyperthyroidism and ophthalmopathy.

Source: peripheral blood mononuclear cells (PBMCs), taken at new diagnosis, from a patient treated with antithyroid drugs. These receptors all stem from a woman aged 25 to 39 with Graves disease. The CDR3 runs from the conserved cysteine through the conserved F or W. The D gene is left open where the match is weak. The size field is filled for only some rows; it gives once, few, many or a size class.

d_call	v_call	j_call	clone_size	cdr3_length	cdr3_nt	cdr3_aa
TRBD1	TRBV19	TRBJ2-1	few	18	TGTGCCAGTAGTCTCTGGGACAGCCTCCTAAGCTCCTACAATGAGCAGTTCTTC	CASSLWDSLLSSYNEQFF
NA	TRBV20-1	TRBJ2-2	many	11	TGCAGTGCTAAGGACACCGGGGAGCTGTTTTTT	CSAKDTGELFF
NA	TRBV7-2	TRBJ2-1	NA	13	TGTGCCAGCAGCTTTACTCGGGATGGCGAGCAGTTCTTC	CASSFTRDGEQFF
TRBD1	TRBV6-1	TRBJ1-5	many	18	TGTGCCAGCAGTCCGCCTCGGGGACAGTCTTATAGCAATCAGCCCCAGCATTTT	CASSPPRGQSYSNQPQHF
NA	TRBV28	TRBJ1-4	NA	15	TGTGCCAGCAGTTTAGGTCTCACAGGGAATGAAAAACTGTTTTTT	CASSLGLTGNEKLFF
TRBD2	TRBV3-1	TRBJ2-1	many	17	TGTGCCAGCAGCCTGACTAGCGGGAGGCTCTCCTACAATGAGCAGTTCTTC	CASSLTSGRLSYNEQFF
NA	TRBV13	TRBJ1-4	many	17	TGTGCCAGCAGCTTATCGTATTCCTTTGCAACTAATGAAAAACTGTTTTTT	CASSLSYSFATNEKLFF
TRBD2	TRBV7-9	TRBJ2-7	few	14	TGTGCCAGCAGCCTTTCTAGCGGGAGAAGGGAGCAGTACTTC	CASSLSSGRREQYF
TRBD1	TRBV6-5	TRBJ2-2	many	18	TGTGCCAGCAGTTGGAGGGAGCCCGGGACAGGGAGTACCGGGGAGCTGTTTTTT	CASSWREPGTGSTGELFF
NA	TRBV24-1	TRBJ1-3	few	12	TGTGCCACCAGGGACCGGTTCAACACCATATATTTT	CATRDRFNTIYF
TRBD2	TRBV29-1	TRBJ2-2	NA	16	TGCAGCGTTGAAGACCGGACTAGCGGGAACACCGGGGAGCTGTTTTTT	CSVEDRTSGNTGELFF
NA	TRBV11-2	TRBJ2-7	NA	13	TGTGCCAGCAGCCGCCGGGACGCCTACGAGCAGTACTTC	CASSRRDAYEQYF
NA	TRBV12-3/TRBV12-4	TRBJ2-3	many	15	TGTGCCAGCAGTTTTCCGACTAGGGGCACAGATACGCAGTATTTT	CASSFPTRGTDTQYF
NA	TRBV27	TRBJ2-7	NA	13	TGTGCCAGCAGTTTCTTGCAGTCCTACGAGCAGTACTTC	CASSFLQSYEQYF
TRBD2	TRBV5-1	TRBJ2-4	many	19	TGCGCCAGCTCCCGGAACGTCATCTCTAGCGGGATAGCCAAAAACATTCAGTACTTC	CASSRNVISSGIAKNIQYF
NA	TRBV6-2/TRBV6-3	TRBJ1-1	few	13	TGTGCCAGCAGTGAAGTAGGGAGGGTTGAAGCTTTCTTT	CASSEVGRVEAFF
NA	TRBV10-3	TRBJ1-1	many	14	TGTGCCATCAGTGTGGGGGGTCCGAACACTGAAGCTTTCTTT	CAISVGGPNTEAFF
TRBD1	TRBV7-8	TRBJ2-2	many	15	TGTGCCAGCAGCTTATCCGGGACAGCGGCCGGGGAGCTGTTTTTT	CASSLSGTAAGELFF
NA	TRBV14	TRBJ2-5	many	15	TGTGCCAGCAGCCAAGATCAGGCTCGAAAAGAGACCCAGTACTTC	CASSQDQARKETQYF
NA	TRBV18	TRBJ2-2	many	14	TGTGCCAGCTCACCACCGTTAGGCGCCGGGGAGCTGTTTTTT	CASSPPLGAGELFF
TRBD2	TRBV20-1	TRBJ2-3	NA	15	TGCAGTGCTAGAGTGGGGGGGGTGCCCACAGATACGCAGTATTTT	CSARVGGVPTDTQYF
TRBD2	TRBV5-1	TRBJ2-5	many	18	TGCGCCAGCAGCTTGGCCCCCCCGCTAGCGGGAGTAGGAGAGACCCAGTACTTC	CASSLAPPLAGVGETQYF